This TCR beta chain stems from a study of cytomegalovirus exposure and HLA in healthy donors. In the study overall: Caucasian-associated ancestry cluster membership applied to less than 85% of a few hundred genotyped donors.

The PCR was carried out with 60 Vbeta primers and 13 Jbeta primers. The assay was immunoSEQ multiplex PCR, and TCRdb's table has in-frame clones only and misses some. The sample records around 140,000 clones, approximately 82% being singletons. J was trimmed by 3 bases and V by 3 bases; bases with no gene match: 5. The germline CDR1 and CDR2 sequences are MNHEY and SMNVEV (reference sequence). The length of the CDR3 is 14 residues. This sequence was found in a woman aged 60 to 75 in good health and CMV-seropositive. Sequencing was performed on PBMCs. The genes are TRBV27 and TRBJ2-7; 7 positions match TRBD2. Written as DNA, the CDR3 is TGTGCCAGCAGTTTGACAGCGGGGCTCTACGAGCAGTACTTC. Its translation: CASSLTAGLYEQYF.